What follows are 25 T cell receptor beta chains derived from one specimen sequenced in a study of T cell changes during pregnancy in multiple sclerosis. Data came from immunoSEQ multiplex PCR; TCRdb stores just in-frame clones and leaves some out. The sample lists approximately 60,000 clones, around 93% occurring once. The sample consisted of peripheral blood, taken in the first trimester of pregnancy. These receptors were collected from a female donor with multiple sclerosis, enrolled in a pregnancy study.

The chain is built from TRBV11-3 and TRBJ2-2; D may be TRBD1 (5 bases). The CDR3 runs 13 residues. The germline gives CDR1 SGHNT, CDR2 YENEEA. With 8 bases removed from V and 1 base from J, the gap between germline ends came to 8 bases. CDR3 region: CASHQGNTGELFF. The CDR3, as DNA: TGTGCCAGCCACCAGGGGAACACCGGGGAGCTGTTTTTT. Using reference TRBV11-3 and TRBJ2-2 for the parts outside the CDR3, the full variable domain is EAGVVQSPRYKIIEKKQPVAFWCNPISGHNTLYWYLQNLGQGPELLIRYENEEAVDDSQLPKDRFSAERLKGVDSTLKIQPAELGDSAVYLCASHQGNTGELFFGEGSRLTVL.

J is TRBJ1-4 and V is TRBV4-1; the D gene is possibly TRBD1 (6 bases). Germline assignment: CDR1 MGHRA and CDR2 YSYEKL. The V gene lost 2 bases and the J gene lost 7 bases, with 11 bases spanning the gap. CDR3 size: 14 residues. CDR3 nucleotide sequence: TGCGCCAGCAGCCAACAGGGGATAAGTGAAAAACTGTTTTTT. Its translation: CASSQQGISEKLFF.

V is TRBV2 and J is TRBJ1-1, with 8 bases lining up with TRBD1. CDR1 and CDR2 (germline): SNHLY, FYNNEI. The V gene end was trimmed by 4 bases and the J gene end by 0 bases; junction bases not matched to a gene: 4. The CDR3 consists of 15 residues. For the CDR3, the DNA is TGTGCCAGCAGTGGACCGACAGGGGTGAACACTGAAGCTTTCTTT. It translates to CASSGPTGVNTEAFF.

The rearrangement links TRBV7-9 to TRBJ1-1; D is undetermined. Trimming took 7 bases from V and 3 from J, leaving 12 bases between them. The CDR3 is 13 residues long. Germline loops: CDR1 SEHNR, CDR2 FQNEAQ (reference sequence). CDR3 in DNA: TGTGCCAGCATGTGGGCCGGGGACACTGAAGCTTTCTTT. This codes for CASMWAGDTEAFF.

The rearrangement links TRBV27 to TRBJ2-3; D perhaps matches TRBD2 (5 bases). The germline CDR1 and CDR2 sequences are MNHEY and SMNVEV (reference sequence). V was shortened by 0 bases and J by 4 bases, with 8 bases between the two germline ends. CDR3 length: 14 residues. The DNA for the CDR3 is TGTGCCAGCAGTTTATCGGGAGTATCAGATACGCAGTATTTT. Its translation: CASSLSGVSDTQYF.

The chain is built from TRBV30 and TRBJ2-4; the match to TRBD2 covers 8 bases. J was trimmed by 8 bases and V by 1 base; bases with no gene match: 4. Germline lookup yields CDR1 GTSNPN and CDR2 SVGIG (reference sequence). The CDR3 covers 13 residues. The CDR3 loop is CAWSGAGGDIQYF. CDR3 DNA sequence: TGTGCCTGGAGTGGGGCGGGGGGAGACATTCAGTACTTC.

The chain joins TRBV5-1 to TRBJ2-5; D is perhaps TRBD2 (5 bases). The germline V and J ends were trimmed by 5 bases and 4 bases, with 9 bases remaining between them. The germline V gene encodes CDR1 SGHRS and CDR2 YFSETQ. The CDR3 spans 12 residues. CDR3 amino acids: CASRLRGETQYF. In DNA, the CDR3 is TGCGCCAGCAGACTCCGGGGAGAGACCCAGTACTTC.

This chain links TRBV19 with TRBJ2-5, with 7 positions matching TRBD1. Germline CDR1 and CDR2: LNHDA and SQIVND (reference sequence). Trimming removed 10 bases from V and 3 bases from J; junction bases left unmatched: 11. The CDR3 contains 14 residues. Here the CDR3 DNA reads TGTGCCACTAAGTCATACGGGACAGAAGAGACCCAGTACTTC. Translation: CATKSYGTEETQYF.

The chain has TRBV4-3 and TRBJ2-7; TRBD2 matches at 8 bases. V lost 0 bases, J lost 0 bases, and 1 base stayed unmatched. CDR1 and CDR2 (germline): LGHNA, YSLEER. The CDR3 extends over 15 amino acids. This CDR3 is CASSQDREGSYEQYF. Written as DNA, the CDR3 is TGCGCCAGCAGCCAAGATCGGGAGGGCTCCTACGAGCAGTACTTC.

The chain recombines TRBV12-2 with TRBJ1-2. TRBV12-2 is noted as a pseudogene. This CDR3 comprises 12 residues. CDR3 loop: CASRPWTGDYTF. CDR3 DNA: TGTGCAAGTCGCCCGTGGACGGGGGATTACACCTTC.

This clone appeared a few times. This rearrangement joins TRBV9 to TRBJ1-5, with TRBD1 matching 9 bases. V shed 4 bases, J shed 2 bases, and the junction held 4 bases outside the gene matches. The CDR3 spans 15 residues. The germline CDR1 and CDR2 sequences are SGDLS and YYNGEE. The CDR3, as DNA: TGTGCCAGCAGCAAGACAGGGGGAGGCAATCAGCCCCAGCATTTT. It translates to CASSKTGGGNQPQHF.

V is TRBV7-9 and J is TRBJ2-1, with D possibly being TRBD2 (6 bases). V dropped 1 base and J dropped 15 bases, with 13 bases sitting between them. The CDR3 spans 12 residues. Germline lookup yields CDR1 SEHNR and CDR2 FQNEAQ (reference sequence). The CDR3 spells CASSLVAGWGFF. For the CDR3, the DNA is TGTGCCAGCAGCTTAGTGGCGGGATGGGGGTTCTTC.

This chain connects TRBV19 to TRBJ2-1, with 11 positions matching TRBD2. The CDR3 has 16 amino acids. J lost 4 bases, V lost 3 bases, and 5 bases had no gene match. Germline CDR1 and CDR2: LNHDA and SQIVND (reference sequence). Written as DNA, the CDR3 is TGTGCCAGTAGTATTTCTAGCGGGAGGTATTACAATGAGCAGTTCTTC. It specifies CASSISSGRYYNEQFF.

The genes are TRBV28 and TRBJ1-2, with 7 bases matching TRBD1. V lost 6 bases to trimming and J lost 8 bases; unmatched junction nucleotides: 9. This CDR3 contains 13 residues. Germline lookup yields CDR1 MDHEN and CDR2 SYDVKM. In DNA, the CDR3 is TGTGCCAGCAGACCCGACAGGGCCCGGGGCTACACCTTC. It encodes CASRPDRARGYTF.

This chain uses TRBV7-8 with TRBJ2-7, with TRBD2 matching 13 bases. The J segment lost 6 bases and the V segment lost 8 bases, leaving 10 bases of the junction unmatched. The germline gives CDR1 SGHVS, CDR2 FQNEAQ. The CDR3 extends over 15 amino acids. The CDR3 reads CASGLAGAGTVEQYF. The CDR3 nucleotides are TGTGCCAGCGGACTAGCGGGAGCAGGGACCGTCGAGCAGTACTTC.

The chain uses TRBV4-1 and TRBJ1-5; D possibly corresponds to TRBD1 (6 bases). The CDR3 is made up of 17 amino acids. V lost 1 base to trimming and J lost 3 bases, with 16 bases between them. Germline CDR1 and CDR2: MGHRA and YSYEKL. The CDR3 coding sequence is TGCGCCAGCAGCCAAGGGGGGGGGCAGCTGAACAATCAGCCCCAGCATTTT. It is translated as CASSQGGGQLNNQPQHF.

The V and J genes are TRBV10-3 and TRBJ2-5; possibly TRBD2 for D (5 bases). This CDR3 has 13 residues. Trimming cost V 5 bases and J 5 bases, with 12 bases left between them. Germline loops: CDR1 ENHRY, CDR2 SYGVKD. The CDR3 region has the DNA TGTGCCATCAGTCGCCAAGGCGGGGAGACCCAGTACTTC. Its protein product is CAISRQGGETQYF.

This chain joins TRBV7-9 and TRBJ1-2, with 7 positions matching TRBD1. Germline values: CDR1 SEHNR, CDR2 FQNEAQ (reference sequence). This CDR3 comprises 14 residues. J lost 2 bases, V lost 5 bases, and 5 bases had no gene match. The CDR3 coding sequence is TGTGCCAGCAGCCCCCGGGACAGCAACTATGGCTACACCTTC. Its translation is CASSPRDSNYGYTF.

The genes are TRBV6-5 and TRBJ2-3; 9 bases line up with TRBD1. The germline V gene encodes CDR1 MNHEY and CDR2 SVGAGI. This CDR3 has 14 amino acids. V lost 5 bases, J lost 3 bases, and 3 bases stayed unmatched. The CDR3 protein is CASSRQGVTDTQYF. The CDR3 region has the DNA TGTGCCAGCAGTAGACAGGGGGTAACAGATACGCAGTATTTT.

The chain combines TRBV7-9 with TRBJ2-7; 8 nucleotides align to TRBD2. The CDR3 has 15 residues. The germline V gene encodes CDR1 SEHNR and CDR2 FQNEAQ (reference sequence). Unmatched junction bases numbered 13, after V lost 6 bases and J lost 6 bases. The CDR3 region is CASRGPGREVSEQYF. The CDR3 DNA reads TGTGCCAGCAGGGGTCCGGGGCGGGAGGTGAGCGAGCAGTACTTC.

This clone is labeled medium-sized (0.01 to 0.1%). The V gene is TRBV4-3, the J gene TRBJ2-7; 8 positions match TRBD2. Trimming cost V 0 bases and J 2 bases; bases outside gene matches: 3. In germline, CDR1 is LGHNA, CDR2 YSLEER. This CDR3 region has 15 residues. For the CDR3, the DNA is TGCGCCAGCAGCCAAGATCCGGGAGGGCCCTACGAGCAGTACTTC. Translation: CASSQDPGGPYEQYF.

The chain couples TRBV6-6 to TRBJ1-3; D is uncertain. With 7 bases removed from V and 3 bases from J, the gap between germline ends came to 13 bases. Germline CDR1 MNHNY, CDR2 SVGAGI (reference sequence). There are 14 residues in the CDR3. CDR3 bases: TGTGCCAGCATACCGGGAACTATTGGAAACACCATATATTTT. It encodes CASIPGTIGNTIYF.

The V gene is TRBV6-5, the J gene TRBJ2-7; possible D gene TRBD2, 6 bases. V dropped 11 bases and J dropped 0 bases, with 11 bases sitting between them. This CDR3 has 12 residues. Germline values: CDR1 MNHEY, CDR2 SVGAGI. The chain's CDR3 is CAAGKSSYEQYF. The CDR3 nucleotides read TGTGCCGCGGGGAAATCCTCCTACGAGCAGTACTTC.

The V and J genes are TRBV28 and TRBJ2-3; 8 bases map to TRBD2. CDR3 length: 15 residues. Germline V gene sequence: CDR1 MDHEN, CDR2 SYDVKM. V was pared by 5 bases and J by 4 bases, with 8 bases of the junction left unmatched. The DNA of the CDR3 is TGTGCCAGCAGTGGACGGGAGGGCCGATCAGATACGCAGTATTTT. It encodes CASSGREGRSDTQYF.

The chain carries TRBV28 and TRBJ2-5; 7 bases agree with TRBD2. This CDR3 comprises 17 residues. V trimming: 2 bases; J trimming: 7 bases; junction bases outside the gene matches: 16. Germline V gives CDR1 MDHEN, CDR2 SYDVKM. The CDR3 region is CASSLRMLRTSKATQYF. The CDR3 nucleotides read TGTGCCAGCAGTTTACGAATGTTACGGACTAGTAAGGCGACCCAGTACTTC.